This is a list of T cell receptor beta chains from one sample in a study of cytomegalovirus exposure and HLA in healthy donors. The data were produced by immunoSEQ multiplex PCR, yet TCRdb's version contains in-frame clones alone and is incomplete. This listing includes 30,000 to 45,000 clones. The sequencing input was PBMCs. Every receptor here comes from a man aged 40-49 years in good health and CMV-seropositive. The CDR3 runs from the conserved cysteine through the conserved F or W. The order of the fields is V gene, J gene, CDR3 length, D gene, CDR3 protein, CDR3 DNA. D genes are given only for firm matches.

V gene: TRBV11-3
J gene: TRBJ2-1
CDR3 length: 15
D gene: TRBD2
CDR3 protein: CASSLQLASYNEQFF
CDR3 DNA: TGTGCCAGCAGCTTGCAACTAGCGAGCTACAATGAGCAGTTCTTC

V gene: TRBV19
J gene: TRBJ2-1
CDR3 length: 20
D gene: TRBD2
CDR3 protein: CASSPRPGGPRPRSYNEQFF
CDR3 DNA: TGTGCCAGTAGCCCTCGCCCGGGGGGTCCCCGACCGAGGTCCTACAATGAGCAGTTCTTC

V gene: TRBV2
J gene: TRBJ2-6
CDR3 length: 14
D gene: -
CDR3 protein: CASTRNSGANVLTF
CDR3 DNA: TGTGCCAGCACTAGAAACTCTGGGGCCAACGTCCTGACTTTC

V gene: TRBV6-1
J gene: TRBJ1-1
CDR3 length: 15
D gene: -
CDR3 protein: CASSTGMPGDTEAFF
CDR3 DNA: TGTGCCAGCAGTACTGGGATGCCCGGGGACACTGAAGCTTTCTTT

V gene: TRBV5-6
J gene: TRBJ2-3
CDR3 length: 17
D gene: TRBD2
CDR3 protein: CASSSTLGREGADTQYF
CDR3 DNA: TGTGCCAGCAGCTCTACTTTAGGCCGGGAGGGGGCAGATACGCAGTATTTT

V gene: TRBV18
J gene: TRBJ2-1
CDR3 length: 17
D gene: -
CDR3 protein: CASSPPQGAGDSNEQFF
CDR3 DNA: TGTGCCAGCTCACCGCCCCAGGGGGCGGGAGACTCCAATGAGCAGTTCTTC

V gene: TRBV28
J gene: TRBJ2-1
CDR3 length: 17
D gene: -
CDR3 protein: CASSTPVGGGEYNEQFF
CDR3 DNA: TGTGCCAGCAGTACCCCTGTTGGAGGGGGGGAATACAATGAGCAGTTCTTC

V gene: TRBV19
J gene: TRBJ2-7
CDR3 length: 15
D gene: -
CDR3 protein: CASSITRGFSYEQYF
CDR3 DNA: TGTGCCAGTAGTATCACCAGGGGCTTTTCCTACGAGCAGTACTTC

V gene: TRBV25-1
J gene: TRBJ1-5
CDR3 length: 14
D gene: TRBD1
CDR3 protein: CASSKGASNQPQHF
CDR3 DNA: TGTGCCAGCAGCAAGGGGGCCAGCAATCAGCCCCAGCATTTT

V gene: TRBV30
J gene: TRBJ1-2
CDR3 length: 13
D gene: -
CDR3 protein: CAWSDGLILGYTF
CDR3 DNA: TGTGCCTGGAGCGACGGACTTATCTTAGGCTACACCTTC

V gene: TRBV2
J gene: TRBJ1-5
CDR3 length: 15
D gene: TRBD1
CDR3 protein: CASSDATGGGQPQHF
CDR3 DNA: TGTGCCAGCAGTGATGCGACAGGGGGCGGTCAGCCCCAGCATTTT

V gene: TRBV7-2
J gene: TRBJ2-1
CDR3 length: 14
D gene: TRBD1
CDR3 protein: CASSLGDRTQKQFF
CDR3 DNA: TGTGCCAGCAGCTTAGGGGACAGGACCCAAAAGCAGTTCTTC

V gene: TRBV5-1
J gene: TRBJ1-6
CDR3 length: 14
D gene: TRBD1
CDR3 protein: CASSRTGINSPLHF
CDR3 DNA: TGCGCCAGCAGCCGGACAGGGATTAATTCACCCCTCCACTTT

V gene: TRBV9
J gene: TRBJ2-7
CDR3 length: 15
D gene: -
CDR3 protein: CASSVGRGPTYEQYF
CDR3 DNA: TGTGCCAGCAGCGTAGGGAGGGGGCCTACCTACGAGCAGTACTTC

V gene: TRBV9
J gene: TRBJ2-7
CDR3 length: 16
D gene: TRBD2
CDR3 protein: CASSGPTSGTPYEQYF
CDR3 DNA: TGTGCCAGCAGCGGGCCGACTAGCGGGACGCCCTACGAGCAGTACTTC

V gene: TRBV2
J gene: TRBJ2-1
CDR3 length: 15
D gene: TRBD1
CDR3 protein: CASSVGTGPYNEQFF
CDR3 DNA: TGTGCCAGCAGTGTTGGGACAGGGCCCTACAATGAGCAGTTCTTC

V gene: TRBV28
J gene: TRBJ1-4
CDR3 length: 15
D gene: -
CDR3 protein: CASGLGVATNEKLFF
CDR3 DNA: TGTGCCAGCGGCCTCGGGGTCGCAACTAATGAAAAACTGTTTTTT

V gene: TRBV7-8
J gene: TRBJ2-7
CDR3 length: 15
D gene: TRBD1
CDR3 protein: CASSLAGQGAAEQYF
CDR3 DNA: TGTGCCAGCAGCTTAGCGGGGCAGGGGGCAGCCGAGCAGTACTTC

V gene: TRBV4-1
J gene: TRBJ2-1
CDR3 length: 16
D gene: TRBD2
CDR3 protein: CASSPGTSGNYNEQFF
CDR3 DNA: TGCGCCAGCAGCCCAGGGACTAGCGGAAACTACAATGAGCAGTTCTTC

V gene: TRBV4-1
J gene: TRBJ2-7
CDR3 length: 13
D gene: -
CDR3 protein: CASSQVTGHEQYF
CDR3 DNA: TGCGCCAGCAGCCAAGTAACAGGCCACGAGCAGTACTTC

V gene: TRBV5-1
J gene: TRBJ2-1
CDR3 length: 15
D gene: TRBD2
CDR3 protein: CASRTGRWGGNEQFF
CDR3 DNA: TGCGCCAGCAGGACCGGACGCTGGGGGGGCAATGAGCAGTTCTTC

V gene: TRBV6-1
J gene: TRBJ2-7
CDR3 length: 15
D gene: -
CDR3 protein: CASSGIGHIQAEQYF
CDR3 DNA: TGTGCCAGCAGTGGTATAGGACATATTCAAGCCGAGCAGTACTTC